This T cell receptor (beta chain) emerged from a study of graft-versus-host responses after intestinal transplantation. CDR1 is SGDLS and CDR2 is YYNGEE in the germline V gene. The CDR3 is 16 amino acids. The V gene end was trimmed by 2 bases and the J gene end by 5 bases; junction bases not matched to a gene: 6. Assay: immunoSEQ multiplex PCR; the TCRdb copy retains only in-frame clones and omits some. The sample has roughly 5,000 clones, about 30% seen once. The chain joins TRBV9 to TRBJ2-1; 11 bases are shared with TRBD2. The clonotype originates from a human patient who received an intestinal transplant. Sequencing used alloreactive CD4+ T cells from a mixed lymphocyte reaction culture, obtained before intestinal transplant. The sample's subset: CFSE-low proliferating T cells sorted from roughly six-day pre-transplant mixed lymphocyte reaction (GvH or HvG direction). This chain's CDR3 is CASSVPLAGGDNEQFF. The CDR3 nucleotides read TGTGCCAGCAGCGTTCCTCTAGCGGGAGGCGACAATGAGCAGTTCTTC.